The clone carrying this T cell receptor beta chain has a handful of counts. The antigen is unknown. Antigen-specific CD4+ T cell clonotypes were called by their expansion after viral peptide-pool culture in ViraFEST. Culturing for more than eight days preceded CD4+ T cell isolation. Prior SARS-CoV-2 infection was absent in the vaccine recipients, as shown by negative nucleocapsid antibodies. Half-medium replacement with IL-2 medium occurred on days 3 and 7. The assay was immunoSEQ multiplex PCR, and TCRdb's table has in-frame clones only and misses some. The sample lists some 60,000 clones; around 77% were seen once. The source of the sample is a study of vaccination effects on CD4 cells after COVID-19. Trimming at V came to 5 bases and at J to 5 bases, leaving 8 bases not matched to a gene. The germline CDR1 and CDR2 sequences are MNHEY and SVGAGI. The CDR3 length is 15 residues.

V usage is TRBV6-5 and J usage is TRBJ1-1; 10 bases fit TRBD1. The clonotype was recovered from a human donor who received a COVID-19 vaccine. The specimen comprised CD4+ T cells from PBMCs cultured with HCoV-NL63 spike peptides, sampled before COVID-19 vaccination. CDR3: CASSKKTGGQTEAFF. The CDR3, as DNA: TGTGCCAGCAGTAAAAAGACAGGGGGCCAAACTGAAGCTTTCTTT.